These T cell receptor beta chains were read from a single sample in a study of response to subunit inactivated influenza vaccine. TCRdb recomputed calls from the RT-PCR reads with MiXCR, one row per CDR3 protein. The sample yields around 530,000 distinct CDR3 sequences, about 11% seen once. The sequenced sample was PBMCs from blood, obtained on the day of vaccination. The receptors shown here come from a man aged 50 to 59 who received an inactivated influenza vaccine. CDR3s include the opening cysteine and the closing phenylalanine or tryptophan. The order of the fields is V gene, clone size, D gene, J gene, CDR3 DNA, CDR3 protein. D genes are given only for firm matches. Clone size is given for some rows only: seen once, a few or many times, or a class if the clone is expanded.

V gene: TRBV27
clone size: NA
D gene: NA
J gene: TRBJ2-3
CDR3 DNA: TGTGCCAGCAGTTTTATGGGACTGAAATCAGATACGCAGTATTTT
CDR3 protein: CASSFMGLKSDTQYF

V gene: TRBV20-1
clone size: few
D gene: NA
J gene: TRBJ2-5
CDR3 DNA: TGCAGTGCTCCGGGTGAGGGTAGAGAGACCCAGTACTTC
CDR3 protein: CSAPGEGRETQYF

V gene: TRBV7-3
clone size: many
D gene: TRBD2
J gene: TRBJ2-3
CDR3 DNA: TGTGCCAGCAGCTTATACGGGAGGGCCCTCGGCACAGATACGCAGTATTTT
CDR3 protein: CASSLYGRALGTDTQYF

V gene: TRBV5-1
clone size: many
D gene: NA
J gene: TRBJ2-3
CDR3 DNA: TGCGCCAGCAGCGCCCGGACCGTCTCAGATACGCAGTATTTT
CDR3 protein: CASSARTVSDTQYF

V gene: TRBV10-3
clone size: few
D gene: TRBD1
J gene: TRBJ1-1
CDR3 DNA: TGTGCCATCAAACCGGACAGGAAGAACACTGAAGCTTTCTTT
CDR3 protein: CAIKPDRKNTEAFF

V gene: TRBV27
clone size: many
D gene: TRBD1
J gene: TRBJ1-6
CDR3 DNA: TGTGCCACCCGGACAGGGTACTCACCCCTCCACTTT
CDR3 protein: CATRTGYSPLHF

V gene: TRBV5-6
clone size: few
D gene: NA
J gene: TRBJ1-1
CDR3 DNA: TGTGCCAGCACCCAGGGAGGTTTGTGGGCCAAGAACACTGAAGCTTTCTTT
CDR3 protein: CASTQGGLWAKNTEAFF

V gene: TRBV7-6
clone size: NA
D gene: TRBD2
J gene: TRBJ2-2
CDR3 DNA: TGTGCCAGCAGCTTCCAGGTAGCGGGAGCGGCCGGGGAGCTGTTTTTT
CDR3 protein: CASSFQVAGAAGELFF

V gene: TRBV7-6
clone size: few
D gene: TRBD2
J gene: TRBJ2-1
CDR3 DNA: TGTGCCAGCAGCTTCTACTCCGGGACTAGCAATGAGCAGTTCTTC
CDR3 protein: CASSFYSGTSNEQFF

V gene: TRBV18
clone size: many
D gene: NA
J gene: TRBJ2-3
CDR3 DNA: TGTGCCAGCTCACCACGAAGGGTTACTAGCACAGATACGCAGTATTTT
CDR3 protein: CASSPRRVTSTDTQYF

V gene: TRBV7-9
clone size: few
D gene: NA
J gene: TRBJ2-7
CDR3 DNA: TGTGCCAGCAGCTTAGAGTCTGGCGAGCAGTACTTC
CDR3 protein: CASSLESGEQYF

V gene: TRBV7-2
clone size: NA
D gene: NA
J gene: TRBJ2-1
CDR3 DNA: TGTGCCAGCAGAGGGGCAGGGATATACAATGAGCAGTTCTTC
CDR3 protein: CASRGAGIYNEQFF

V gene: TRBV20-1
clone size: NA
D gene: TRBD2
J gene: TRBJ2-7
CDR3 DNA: TGCAGTGCTAGACCCGTGGGACTAGTCGGGGAGCAGTACTTC
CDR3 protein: CSARPVGLVGEQYF

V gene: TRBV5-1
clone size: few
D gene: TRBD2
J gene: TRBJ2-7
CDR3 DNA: TGCGCCAGCAGCTTGGATCTAGCGGGGGGCCACTACGAGCAGTACTTC
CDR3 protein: CASSLDLAGGHYEQYF

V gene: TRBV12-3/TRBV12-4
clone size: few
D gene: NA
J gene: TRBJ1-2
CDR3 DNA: TGTGCCAGCAGTGCTTCACCTCGGGCCCTAGGAGGGTATGGCTACACCTTC
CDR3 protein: CASSASPRALGGYGYTF

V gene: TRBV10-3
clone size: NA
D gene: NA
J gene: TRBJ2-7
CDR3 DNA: TGTGCCATCAGTGAAGGCAGGGGAAGCGAGCAGTACTTC
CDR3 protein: CAISEGRGSEQYF

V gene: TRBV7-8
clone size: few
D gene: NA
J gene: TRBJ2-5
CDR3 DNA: TGTGCCAGCAGCTTAACCCGACAGTTCCAAGAGACCCAGTACTTC
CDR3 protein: CASSLTRQFQETQYF

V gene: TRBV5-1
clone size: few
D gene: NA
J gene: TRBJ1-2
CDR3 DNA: TGCGCCAGCAGCTTGGATTCGGCTAACTATGGCTACACCTTC
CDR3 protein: CASSLDSANYGYTF

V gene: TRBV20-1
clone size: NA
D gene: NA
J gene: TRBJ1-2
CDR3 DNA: TGCAGTGCTAGAGTCTGGGCAGCGGTAAACTATGGCTACACCTTC
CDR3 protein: CSARVWAAVNYGYTF

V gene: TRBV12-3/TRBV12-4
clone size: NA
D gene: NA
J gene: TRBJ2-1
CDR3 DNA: TGTGCCAGCAGTTTAATTGCTGTAAATGAGCAGTTCTTC
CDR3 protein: CASSLIAVNEQFF

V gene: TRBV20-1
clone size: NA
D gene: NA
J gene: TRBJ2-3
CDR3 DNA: TGCAGTGCTAACTATCCTAGCACAGATACGCAGTATTTT
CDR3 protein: CSANYPSTDTQYF

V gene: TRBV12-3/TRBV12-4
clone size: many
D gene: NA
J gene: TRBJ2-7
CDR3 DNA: TGTGCCAGCAGTTCCGGATTTTACGAGCAGTACTTC
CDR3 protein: CASSSGFYEQYF

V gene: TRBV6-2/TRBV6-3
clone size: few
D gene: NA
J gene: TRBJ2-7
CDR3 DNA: TGTGCCAGCAGCTCGCCCAGGGGGCAGTACTTC
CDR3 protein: CASSSPRGQYF

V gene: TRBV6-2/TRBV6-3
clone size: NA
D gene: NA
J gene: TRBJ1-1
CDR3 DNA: TGTGCCAGCGAAAGTGGTACTGAAGCTTTCTTT
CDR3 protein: CASESGTEAFF

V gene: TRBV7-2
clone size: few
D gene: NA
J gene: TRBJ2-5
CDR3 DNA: TGTGCCAGCAGCTCTTTGTACGAGACCCAGTACTTC
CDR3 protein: CASSSLYETQYF

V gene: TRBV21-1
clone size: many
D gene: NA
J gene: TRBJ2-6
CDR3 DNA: TGTGCCAGCAGCACCCGACTTAGCGGGGGAGTATCTGGGGCCAACGTCCTGACTTTC
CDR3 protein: CASSTRLSGGVSGANVLTF

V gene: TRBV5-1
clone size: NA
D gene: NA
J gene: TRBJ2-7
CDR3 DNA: TGCGCCAGCAGCTTGGAGCCGGGCCTCACCTACGAGCAGTACTTC
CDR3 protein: CASSLEPGLTYEQYF

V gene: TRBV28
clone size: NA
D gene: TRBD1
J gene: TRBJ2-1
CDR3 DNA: TGTGCCAGCAGTACCCAGGGACAGGGTTCTTACAATGAGCAGTTCTTC
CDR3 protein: CASSTQGQGSYNEQFF

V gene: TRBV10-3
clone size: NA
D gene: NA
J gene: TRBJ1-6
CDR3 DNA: TGTGCCATCAATGAGTCGACGGCCGGTTCCCTCCACTTT
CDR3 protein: CAINESTAGSLHF

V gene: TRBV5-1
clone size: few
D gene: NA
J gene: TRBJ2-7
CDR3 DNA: TGCGCCAGCAGGGCGAACCTCGAGCAGTACTTC
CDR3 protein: CASRANLEQYF

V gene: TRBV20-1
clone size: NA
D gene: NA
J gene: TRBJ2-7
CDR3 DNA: TGCAGTGCTAGAGATCGCCGAGGCGAGCAGTACTTC
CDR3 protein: CSARDRRGEQYF

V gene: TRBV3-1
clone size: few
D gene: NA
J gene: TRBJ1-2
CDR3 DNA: TGTGCCAGCAGCGCTCGAGACGGGGGAGGTGGCTACACCTTC
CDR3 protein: CASSARDGGGGYTF

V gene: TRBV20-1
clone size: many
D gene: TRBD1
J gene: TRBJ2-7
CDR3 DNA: TGCAGTGCTAGAGGGAGGGCTGGGACAGGGAAGTACGAGCAGTACTTC
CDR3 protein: CSARGRAGTGKYEQYF

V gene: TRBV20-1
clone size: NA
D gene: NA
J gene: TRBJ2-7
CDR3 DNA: TGCAGTGCTAGCGTGAGCTCCTACGAGCAGTACTTC
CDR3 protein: CSASVSSYEQYF

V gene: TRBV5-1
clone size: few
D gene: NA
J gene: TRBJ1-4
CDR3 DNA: TGCGCCAGCAGCTTGGGGTCGGTGACTAATGAAAAACTGTTTTTT
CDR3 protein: CASSLGSVTNEKLFF

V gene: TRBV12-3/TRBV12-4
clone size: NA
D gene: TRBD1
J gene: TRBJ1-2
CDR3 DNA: TGTGCCAGCAGTACAGGGGCTTACTATGGCTACACCTTC
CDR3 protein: CASSTGAYYGYTF

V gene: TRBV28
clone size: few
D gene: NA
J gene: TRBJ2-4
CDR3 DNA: TGTGCCAGCAGTCAGGGCCAAAACATTCAGTACTTC
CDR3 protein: CASSQGQNIQYF

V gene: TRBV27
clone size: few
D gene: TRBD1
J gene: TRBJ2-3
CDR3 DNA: TGTGCCAGCAGTCTAGGGGACAGGGGAACAGATACGCAGTATTTT
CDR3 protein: CASSLGDRGTDTQYF

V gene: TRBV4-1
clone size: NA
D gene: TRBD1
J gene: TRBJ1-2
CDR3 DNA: TGCGCCAGCAGCCAAGATAGGGACAGCACATTTTATGGCTACACCTTC
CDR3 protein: CASSQDRDSTFYGYTF

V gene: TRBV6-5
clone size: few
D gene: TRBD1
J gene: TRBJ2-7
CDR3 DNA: TGTGCCAGCAGTTACCGGACAGGGTACGAGCAGTACTTC
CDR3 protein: CASSYRTGYEQYF

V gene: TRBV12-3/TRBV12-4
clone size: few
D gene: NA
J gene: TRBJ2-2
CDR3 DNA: TGTGCCAGCAGTTTAGAAGGCAGGGGGAGGACCGGGGAGCTGTTTTTT
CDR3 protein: CASSLEGRGRTGELFF

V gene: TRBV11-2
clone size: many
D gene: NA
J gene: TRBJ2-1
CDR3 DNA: TGTGCCAGCAGCTTAGAGACAAGGATAAGAAATGAGCAGTTCTTC
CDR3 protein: CASSLETRIRNEQFF

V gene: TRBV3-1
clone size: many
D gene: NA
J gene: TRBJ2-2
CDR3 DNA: TGTGCCAGCAGCCAGCTCCGGGCCGGGGAGCTGTTTTTT
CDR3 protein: CASSQLRAGELFF

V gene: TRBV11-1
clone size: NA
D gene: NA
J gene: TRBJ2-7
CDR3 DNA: TGTGCCAGCAGCTTCAAACGGACGGGAGACTACGAGCAGTACTTC
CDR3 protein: CASSFKRTGDYEQYF

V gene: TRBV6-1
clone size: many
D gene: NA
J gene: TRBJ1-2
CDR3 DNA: TGTGCCAGCAGAAAAGGGGACGGAGCTGGGAACTATGGCTACACCTTC
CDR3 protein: CASRKGDGAGNYGYTF

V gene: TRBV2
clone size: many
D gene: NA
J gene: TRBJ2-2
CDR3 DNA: TGTGCCAGCAGTGAGGGACCGACGAACACCGGGGAGCTGTTTTTT
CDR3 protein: CASSEGPTNTGELFF

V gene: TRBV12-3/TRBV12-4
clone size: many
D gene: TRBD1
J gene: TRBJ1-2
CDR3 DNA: TGTGCCTCTTGGGCCCAGACAGGGAGTGAAAATGGCTACACCTTC
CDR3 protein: CASWAQTGSENGYTF

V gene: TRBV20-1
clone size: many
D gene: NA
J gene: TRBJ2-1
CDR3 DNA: TGCAGTGCTCCGCGATTCGGACAAAGCTCCTACAATGAGCAGTTCTTC
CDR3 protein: CSAPRFGQSSYNEQFF

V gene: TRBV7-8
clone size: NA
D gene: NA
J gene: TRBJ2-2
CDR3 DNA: TGTGCCAGCAGCCCAGGGGTGTCTTATACCGGGGAGCTGTTTTTT
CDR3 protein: CASSPGVSYTGELFF

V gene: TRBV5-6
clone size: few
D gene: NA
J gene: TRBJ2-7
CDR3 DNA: TGTGCCAGCAGCCCCTTGGACAGTACCTACGAGCAGTACTTC
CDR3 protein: CASSPLDSTYEQYF

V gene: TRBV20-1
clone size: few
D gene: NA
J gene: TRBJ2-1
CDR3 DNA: TGCAGTGCAGAAGGGGTTTTTGGCGGGACTGAGCAGTTCTTC
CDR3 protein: CSAEGVFGGTEQFF

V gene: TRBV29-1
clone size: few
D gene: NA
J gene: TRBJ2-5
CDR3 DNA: TGCAGCGTCAGAAAACTTGAGACCCAGTACTTC
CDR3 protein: CSVRKLETQYF

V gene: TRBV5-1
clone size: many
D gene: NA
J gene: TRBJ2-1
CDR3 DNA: TGCGCCAGCAGCTTGGTAACTAGTGGGGCCAATGAGCAGTTCTTC
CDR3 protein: CASSLVTSGANEQFF

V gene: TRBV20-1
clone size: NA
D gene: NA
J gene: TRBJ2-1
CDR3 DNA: TGCAGTGCTAGAGTCCCCTTTGACCAAGCGCTCTACAATGAGCAGTTCTTC
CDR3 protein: CSARVPFDQALYNEQFF

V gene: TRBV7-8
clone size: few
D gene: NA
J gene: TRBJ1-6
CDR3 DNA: TGTGCCAGCAGCTTAGTCTCTCCGAATTCACCCCTCCACTTT
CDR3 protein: CASSLVSPNSPLHF

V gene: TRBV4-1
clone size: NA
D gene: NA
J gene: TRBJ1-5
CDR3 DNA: TGCGCCAGCAGCCAAGAAGGCAGGGGAAATCAGCCCCAGCATTTT
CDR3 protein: CASSQEGRGNQPQHF

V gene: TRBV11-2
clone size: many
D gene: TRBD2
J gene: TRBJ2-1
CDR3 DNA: TGTGCCAGCAGCTTAGATTCTAGCGGGGGGGTTAGCTCCTACAATGAGCAGTTCTTC
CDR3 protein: CASSLDSSGGVSSYNEQFF

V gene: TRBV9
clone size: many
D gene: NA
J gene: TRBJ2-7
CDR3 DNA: TGTGCCAGCAGCGTTTACCCCTCGGGCTCCTACGAGCAGTACTTC
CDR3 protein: CASSVYPSGSYEQYF

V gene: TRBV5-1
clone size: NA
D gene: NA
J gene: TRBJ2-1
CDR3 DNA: TGCGCCAGCAGCTTGGGAAGAACCGGGGCTGGGGGGAGAGAGCAGTTCTTC
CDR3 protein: CASSLGRTGAGGREQFF